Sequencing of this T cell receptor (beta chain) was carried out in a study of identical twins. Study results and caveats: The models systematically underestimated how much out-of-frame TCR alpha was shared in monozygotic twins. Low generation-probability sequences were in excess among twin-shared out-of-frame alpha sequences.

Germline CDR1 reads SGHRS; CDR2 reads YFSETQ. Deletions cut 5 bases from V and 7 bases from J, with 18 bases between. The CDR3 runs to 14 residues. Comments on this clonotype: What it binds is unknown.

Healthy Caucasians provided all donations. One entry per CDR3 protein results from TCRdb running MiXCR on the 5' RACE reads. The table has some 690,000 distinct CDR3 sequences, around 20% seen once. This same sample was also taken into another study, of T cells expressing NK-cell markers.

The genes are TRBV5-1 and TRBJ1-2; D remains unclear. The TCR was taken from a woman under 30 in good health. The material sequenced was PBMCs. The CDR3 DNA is TGCGCCAGCAGGGAGGGTGGACTTTATGGTGGCTACACCTTC. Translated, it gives CASREGGLYGGYTF.